What follows describes a single T cell receptor beta chain. Produced via immunoSEQ multiplex PCR; TCRdb's table is partial and in-frame only. This table has about 60,000 clones, less than 95% appearing once. These data come from a study of OX40 agonist ivuxolimab in advanced cancers. Trimming took off 3 bases at V and 1 base at J, with 9 bases between the two ends. Looked up from germline, CDR1 is LNHDA and CDR2 is SQIVND (reference sequence). The CDR3 runs 14 residues. The sequencing used CD4+ or CD8+ T cells sorted from blood, collected in a trial of the OX40 agonist ivuxolimab. The clonotype originates from an adult with an advanced solid tumor such as melanoma, head and neck, liver or kidney cancer. The chain uses TRBV19 and TRBJ2-5; D may correspond to TRBD1 or TRBD2 (5 bases each). Here the CDR3 reads CASSISGTQETQYF. In nucleotides, the CDR3 is TGTGCCAGTAGTATTAGTGGGACCCAAGAGACCCAGTACTTC.